This entry describes one T cell receptor (beta chain). The data were taken from a study of blood T cell repertoires in COVID-19. Methods used by the authors: Estimates of nucleated cell counts were drawn from the amplification of reference gene primers. Profiled with immunoSEQ multiplex PCR; TCRdb holds only in-frame clones, not every one. Clone size and V and J calls were adopted from that table, with D and trimming inferred from the DNA. Of tens of thousands of clones listed, more than 85% are singletons. The study recruited people aged about 18 to 90 years across around 24 US areas. Donors were grouped by their self-reported clinical history. Cohort 3 donors were reported recovered after two negative PCRs, clearance, or symptom resolution. CDR1 is LGHDT, CDR2 YNNKEL, per germline (reference sequence). Germline trimming cut 3 bases from V and 3 bases from J; bases unmatched to any gene: 5. The CDR3 covers 16 residues.

The source of this sequence is a woman aged 45-65 years who had recovered from COVID-19. J is TRBJ2-4 and V is TRBV3-1 (or the pseudogene TRBV3-2); 10 bases fit TRBD2. The sample consisted of PBMCs or T cells enriched from blood (not recorded which). The CDR3 loop reads CASSQGSGGCKNIQYF. DNA for the CDR3: TGTGCCAGCAGCCAGGGTAGCGGGGGGTGCAAAAACATTCAGTACTTC.